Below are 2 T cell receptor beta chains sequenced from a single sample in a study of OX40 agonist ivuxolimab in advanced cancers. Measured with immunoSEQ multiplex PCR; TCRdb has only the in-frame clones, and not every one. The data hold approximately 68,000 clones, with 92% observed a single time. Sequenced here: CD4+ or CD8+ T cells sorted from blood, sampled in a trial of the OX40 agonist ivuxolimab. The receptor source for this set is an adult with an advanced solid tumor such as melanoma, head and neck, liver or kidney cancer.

The CDR3 here is CASSKGVGFDTEAFF. The CDR3 DNA reads TGCGCCAGCAGCAAAGGTGTAGGGTTTGACACTGAAGCTTTCTTT. The rearrangement links TRBV4-1 to TRBJ1-1; no definite D call. V lost 5 bases and J 3 bases, leaving 16 bases between the germline ends. CDR1 MGHRA and CDR2 YSYEKL come from the germline V gene. This CDR3 is 15 amino acids long.

CDR3 amino acids: CSMRTGATYEQYF. CDR3 nucleotides: TGCAGCATGCGGACAGGGGCAACCTACGAGCAGTACTTC. The chain is built from TRBV29-1 and TRBJ2-7, with 9 bases identical to TRBD1. CDR1 is SQVTM and CDR2 is ANQGSEA in the germline V gene. The CDR3 is made up of 13 amino acids. Trimming at V came to 8 bases and at J to 2 bases, leaving 7 bases not matched to a gene.